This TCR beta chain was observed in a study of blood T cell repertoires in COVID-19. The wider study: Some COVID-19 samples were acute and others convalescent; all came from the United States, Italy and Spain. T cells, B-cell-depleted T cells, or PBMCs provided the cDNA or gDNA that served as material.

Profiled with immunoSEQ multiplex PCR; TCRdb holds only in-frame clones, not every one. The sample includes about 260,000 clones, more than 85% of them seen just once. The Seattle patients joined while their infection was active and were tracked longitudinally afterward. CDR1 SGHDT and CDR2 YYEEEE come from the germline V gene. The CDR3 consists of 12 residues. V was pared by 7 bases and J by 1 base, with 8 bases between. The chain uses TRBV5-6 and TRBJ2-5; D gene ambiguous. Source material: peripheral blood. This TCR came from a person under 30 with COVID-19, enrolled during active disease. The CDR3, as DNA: TGTGCCAGCGGAGTCCTCCAAGAGACCCAGTACTTC. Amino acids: CASGVLQETQYF.